These 17 T cell receptor beta chains share one sample of origin, sequenced in a study of blood T cell repertoires in COVID-19. The method was immunoSEQ multiplex PCR; TCRdb's version includes in-frame clones alone and lacks a portion of them. The data show 40,000 to 55,000 clones, with about 90% seen just once and 13% to 15% held by the top ten. The sequenced material came from peripheral blood. The source of these receptors is a human donor in a cohort sampled during active COVID-19.

V and J are TRBV6-6 and TRBJ1-5; the D gene is possibly TRBD1 (5 bases). Germline CDR1 MNHNY, CDR2 SVGAGI (reference sequence). V gave up 4 bases and J gave up 7 bases, with 14 bases separating them. This CDR3 is 14 amino acids long. The CDR3 DNA reads as TGTGCCAGCAGTTCACAACAGGATACGCAGCCCCAGCATTTT. Translating it yields CASSSQQDTQPQHF.

The chain is built from TRBV5-1 and TRBJ2-5, with 10 positions matching TRBD2. Germline V gene sequence: CDR1 SGHRS, CDR2 YFSETQ. V shed 5 bases, J shed 5 bases, and the junction held 12 bases outside the gene matches. The CDR3 runs 16 residues. CDR3 nucleotides: TGCGCCAGCAGGCAGCGGGCTAGCGGGGGCGGGGAGACCCAGTACTTC. It encodes CASRQRASGGGETQYF.

This clone was observed a few times. This chain joins TRBV4-1 and TRBJ2-7; 8 positions match TRBD1. V trimming: 4 bases; J trimming: 3 bases; junction bases outside the gene matches: 5. In germline, CDR1 is MGHRA, CDR2 YSYEKL. CDR3 size: 14 residues. For the CDR3, the DNA is TGCGCCAGCAGCCGAGGTACAGGGGGCTACGAGCAGTACTTC. Its translation: CASSRGTGGYEQYF.

The CDR3 here is CASSPNTDTQYF. For the CDR3, the DNA is TGTGCCAGCAGCCCCAACACAGATACGCAGTATTTT. This sequence joins TRBV7-2 and TRBJ2-3; D remains unclear. CDR1 SGHTA and CDR2 FQGNSA come from the germline V gene. This CDR3 is 12 amino acids long. Between the trimmed V and J ends, which lost 5 bases and 2 bases, there was a span of 5 bases.

The chain joins TRBV4-3 to TRBJ1-4; D is uncertain. V lost 4 bases and J lost 0, with 9 bases in between. Germline CDR1 and CDR2: LGHNA and YSLEER. The CDR3 is 15 amino acids. The CDR3 DNA follows: TGCGCCAGCAGCCCTAGGAGGGCAACTAATGAAAAACTGTTTTTT. Residues: CASSPRRATNEKLFF.

The chain combines TRBV19 with TRBJ2-5, with D perhaps TRBD1 (5 bases). V was pared by 4 bases and J by 5 bases, with 14 bases between. The germline gives CDR1 LNHDA, CDR2 SQIVND (reference sequence). The length of the CDR3 is 14 residues. CDR3 residues: CASSTPGLRETQYF. CDR3 sequence (DNA): TGTGCCAGTAGTACTCCAGGGTTGAGGGAGACCCAGTACTTC.

The chain joins TRBV3-1 (or the pseudogene TRBV3-2) to TRBJ1-2; no clear D gene. CDR1 and CDR2 (germline): LGHDT, YNNKEL (reference sequence). The V end lost 2 bases, the J end lost 2 bases, and 21 bases lay between the germline ends. The CDR3 runs 18 residues. The CDR3 loop reads CASSQSSLARAPNYGYTF. CDR3 sequence (DNA): TGTGCCAGCAGCCAATCCAGCCTCGCGAGGGCCCCCAACTATGGCTACACCTTC.

The table lists this clone with a count of one. V usage is TRBV7-9 and J usage is TRBJ2-5; 8 bases fit TRBD2. This CDR3 has 14 amino acids. The J segment lost 1 base and the V segment lost 10 bases, leaving 8 bases of the junction unmatched. Germline V gene sequence: CDR1 SEHNR, CDR2 FQNEAQ (reference sequence). CDR3 residues: CAIGPGGFQETQYF. For the CDR3, the DNA is TGTGCCATTGGCCCGGGGGGGTTCCAAGAGACCCAGTACTTC. The whole variable domain, filled in from reference TRBV7-9 and TRBJ2-5, reads DTGVSQNPRHKITKRGQNVTFRCDPISEHNRLYWYRQTLGQGPEFLTYFQNEAQLEKSRLLSDRFSAERPKGSFSTLEIQRTEQGDSAMYLCAIGPGGFQETQYFGPGTRLLVL.

This clone showed up just once. V usage is TRBV2 and J usage is TRBJ1-3; D possibly corresponds to TRBD1 (6 bases). The CDR3 covers 16 residues. Looked up from germline, CDR1 is SNHLY and CDR2 is FYNNEI. V lost 8 bases and J 4 bases, leaving 21 bases between the germline ends. CDR3 sequence reads: CASGSYRVTEGNTIYF. Written as DNA, the CDR3 is TGTGCCAGCGGAAGCTACAGGGTCACCGAGGGAAACACCATATATTTT.

This chain connects TRBV18 to TRBJ1-3, with TRBD1 matching 7 bases. This CDR3 is 15 amino acids long. Germline V gene sequence: CDR1 KGHSH, CDR2 LQKENI. With 6 bases clipped from V and 4 bases from J, the junction kept 9 bases outside the gene matches. CDR3 sequence reads: CASSQEQGSGNTIYF. CDR3 DNA sequence: TGTGCCAGCTCTCAGGAACAGGGGTCCGGAAACACCATATATTTT.

This clone has just one count. CDR3 bases: TGTGCCAGCAGTTCACCGGGACTCCTCACAGATACGCAGTATTTT. Residues: CASSSPGLLTDTQYF. The chain joins TRBV6-5 to TRBJ2-3, with TRBD2 as a possible D gene (6 bases). The CDR3 runs 15 residues. V dropped 4 bases and J dropped 2 bases, with 13 bases sitting between them. CDR1 MNHEY and CDR2 SVGAGI come from the germline V gene.

The V gene is TRBV10-1, the J gene TRBJ2-7; D not certain. Germline values: CDR1 WNHNN, CDR2 SYGVQD (reference sequence). The CDR3 length is 14 residues. V gave up 0 bases and J gave up 2 bases, with 8 bases separating them. The CDR3 DNA follows: TGCGCCAGCAGTGAGTCGTTAGATCCCTACGAGCAGTACTTC. It yields the protein CASSESLDPYEQYF.

CDR3 in DNA: TGTGCCTGGGCACGACAGGGGTTTTATGGCTACACCTTC. Translating gives CAWARQGFYGYTF. The J gene is TRBJ1-2, the V gene TRBV30, with 8 bases matching TRBD1. CDR1 and CDR2 (germline): GTSNPN, SVGIG (reference sequence). J gave up 5 bases and V 5 bases, and 7 bases lay outside the gene matches. CDR3 size: 13 residues.

The V call is TRBV6-5, the J call TRBJ1-1; tentatively, D is TRBD1 (6 bases). The CDR3 sequence is 16 residues long. Trimming took off 2 bases at V and 4 bases at J, with 17 bases between the two ends. Germline-derived CDR1 and CDR2 are MNHEY and SVGAGI. DNA for the CDR3: TGTGCCAGCAGTTACCTACGGGGGGCCGGGAGCACTGAAGCTTTCTTT. Translated: CASSYLRGAGSTEAFF.

V gene TRBV7-8 combines with J gene TRBJ2-5; TRBD1 is a possible D gene (5 bases). Germline CDR1 and CDR2: SGHVS and FQNEAQ. This CDR3 has 14 residues. V lost 1 base to trimming and J lost 1 base, with 7 bases between them. The CDR3 DNA sequence: TGTGCCAGCAGCTTAGGACAGACCCAAGAGACCCAGTACTTC. The encoded protein is CASSLGQTQETQYF.

The rearrangement joins TRBV10-3 to TRBJ2-2; D perhaps matches TRBD1 (6 bases). Germline lookup yields CDR1 ENHRY and CDR2 SYGVKD. With 7 bases removed from V and 1 base from J, the gap between germline ends came to 10 bases. The CDR3 contains 14 residues. The CDR3, as DNA: TGTGCCATCACCAGGGGTGAGAACACCGGGGAGCTGTTTTTT. This encodes CAITRGENTGELFF.

V usage is TRBV7-7 and J usage is TRBJ2-1; 14 positions agree with TRBD2. The CDR3 totals 15 residues. After removal of 5 bases from V and 8 bases from J, the junction contained 5 bases not matched to a gene. Germline CDR1 and CDR2: SSHAT and FNYEAQ (reference sequence). CDR3: CASSPGLAGGDEQFF. The CDR3 coding sequence is TGTGCCAGCAGCCCTGGACTAGCGGGGGGCGATGAGCAGTTCTTC.